This T cell receptor (beta chain) is from a study of cytomegalovirus exposure and HLA in healthy donors. Findings of the study overall: Later analysis placed DRB1 highest and HLA-C lowest in TCR association rates, which differed by HLA locus. An observed cluster of highly shared sequence variants was recorded as a likely sequencing artifact. An Asian-associated ancestry cluster reportedly showed fewer N-insertions than the approximately 660-donor mean in a later analysis.

J gave up 0 bases and V 1 base, and 7 bases lay outside the gene matches. The CDR3 is 18 amino acids. Per germline, CDR1 MGHRA and CDR2 YSYEKL. A note on this clone: Its matching antigen is unknown.

PCR used 60 Vbeta primers and 13 Jbeta primers. Sequencing used immunoSEQ multiplex PCR; TCRdb keeps in-frame clones, though not all of them. This table holds some 180,000 clones, approximately 80% found once. This sequence was found in a female donor in good health and CMV-seronegative. The source material was PBMCs. The rearrangement uses TRBV4-1 and TRBJ2-3; TRBD2 aligns across 10 bases. CDR3 nucleotide sequence: TGCGCCAGCAGCCAAGCGGCTAGCGGGAGACATAGCACAGATACGCAGTATTTT. The encoded protein is CASSQAASGRHSTDTQYF.